The next 7 T cell receptor beta chains were all read from a single sample in a study of T cell changes during pregnancy in multiple sclerosis. Only in-frame clones appear in the TCRdb table, and some are missing; sequencing was by immunoSEQ multiplex PCR. The table includes 35,000 to 40,000 clones, about nine tenths detected once. This sample comprised CD8+ T cells from peripheral blood mononuclear cells, obtained in the second trimester of pregnancy. The source of these receptors is a female donor with multiple sclerosis, enrolled in a pregnancy study.

This chain connects TRBV4-3 to TRBJ2-2, with 7 nucleotides matching TRBD1. Losses at the gene ends were 0 bases for V and 5 bases for J; bases not matched to a gene: 6. The CDR3 spans 16 residues. Germline loops: CDR1 LGHNA, CDR2 YSLEER. The CDR3 sequence: CASSQDHRGKTGELFF. The CDR3 nucleotides read TGCGCCAGCAGCCAAGATCACAGGGGTAAAACCGGGGAGCTGTTTTTT.

This sequence joins TRBV27 and TRBJ2-7; 10 bases agree with TRBD1. CDR3 length: 14 amino acids. Trimming took 8 bases from V and 2 from J; bases not matched to a gene: 6. Germline V lookup: CDR1 MNHEY, CDR2 SMNVEV (reference sequence). The CDR3 nucleotides read TGTGCCAGCGCGCCCGGGACAGGGGCCTACGAGCAGTACTTC. Its protein is CASAPGTGAYEQYF.

J is TRBJ2-1 and V is TRBV11-2; D gene unclear. Per the germline V gene, CDR1 is SGHAT and CDR2 is FQNNGV. The CDR3 has 13 amino acids. V lost 1 base, J lost 5 bases, and 6 bases lay in between. CDR3 nucleotide sequence: TGTGCCAGCAGCTTAGTGGTAGACAATGAGCAGTTCTTC. Translating it yields CASSLVVDNEQFF.

Written as DNA, the CDR3 is TGTGCCAGCAGCGTTATCGGCAGGGCAAGCGACAATGAGCAGTTCTTC. Encoded protein: CASSVIGRASDNEQFF. The V gene is TRBV9, the J gene TRBJ2-1, with D possibly TRBD1 on 5 matching bases. CDR1 is SGDLS and CDR2 is YYNGEE in the germline V gene. Deletions cut 2 bases from V and 5 bases from J, with 17 bases between. The CDR3 runs to 16 residues.

In this sample, this clone turned up a few times. The chain couples TRBV14 to TRBJ1-2; TRBD1 matches at 7 bases. In germline, CDR1 is SGHDN, CDR2 FVKESK. The CDR3 contains 15 residues. Trimming removed 0 bases from V and 4 bases from J; junction bases left unmatched: 5. CDR3 in amino acids: CASSQDYRGGYGYTF. The CDR3 nucleotides read TGTGCCAGCAGCCAAGATTACAGGGGCGGCTATGGCTACACCTTC.

This sequence joins TRBV5-1 and TRBJ2-1, with TRBD2 as a possible D gene (6 bases). V was clipped by 3 bases and J by 1 base, with 11 bases between them. The CDR3 spans 15 residues. The V gene's germline CDR1 is SGHRS and CDR2 YFSETQ. The CDR3 nucleotides read TGCGCCAGCAGCTCCGGCGGGGATTCCTACAATGAGCAGTTCTTC. It is translated as CASSSGGDSYNEQFF.

J is TRBJ1-2 and V is TRBV6-6, with 7 nucleotides matching TRBD1. The V gene end was trimmed by 1 base and the J gene end by 6 bases; junction bases not matched to a gene: 8. CDR3 size: 15 residues. Germline CDR1 is MNHNY and CDR2 is SVGAGI (reference sequence). The CDR3, as DNA: TGTGCCAGCAGTTACTTGAAGGAGGGGGCGGATGGCTACACCTTC. Its protein product is CASSYLKEGADGYTF.